This T cell receptor beta chain emerged from a study of a mutant IDH1 vaccine in newly diagnosed glioma. Turning to the study itself: Vaccines were begun 4-6 weeks after radiotherapy alone, or with temozolomide cycles. Earlier therapy was either radiotherapy, temozolomide, or both, and most got both.

In germline, CDR1 is SEHNR, CDR2 FQNEAQ (reference sequence). This CDR3 comprises 14 residues. J was trimmed by 2 bases and V by 3 bases; bases with no gene match: 4. Time point of the sample: week 47, end of study. The content of each vaccine dose was 300 ug of mutant IDH1 20-mer peptide, and topical imiquimod accompanied it. In weeks 1, 3, 5, 7, 11, 15, 19 and 23, patients were vaccinated. Only a few counts were recorded for this clone. Its antigen is unidentified. Produced via immunoSEQ multiplex PCR; TCRdb's table is partial and in-frame only. The repertoire has 30,000 to 40,000 clones, approximately 87% of them found once; the top ten carry more than 10%.

Source: PBMCs, taken from a glioma patient whose treatment included an IDH1 peptide vaccine. The V gene is TRBV7-9, the J gene TRBJ2-7, with 7 nucleotides matching TRBD2. The receptor was derived from a woman in her thirties with glioma. DNA for the CDR3: TGTGCCAGCAGCTTGGGCGGGAGAGCCTACGAGCAGTACTTC. The encoded protein is CASSLGGRAYEQYF.